This T cell receptor beta chain comes out of a study of cytomegalovirus exposure and HLA in healthy donors. Study results and limitations: CMV serostatus was the sole immune exposure data available. Cytomegalovirus-associated TCR beta chains were listed, numbering under 200.

Details on this clone: The antigen is not known. Sequence at one end of the junction differs from germline and may be a read error.

Germline loops: CDR1 SSHAT, CDR2 FNYEAQ (reference sequence). The CDR3 consists of 14 residues. 60 Vbeta and 13 Jbeta primers were used in PCR. Clones were read by immunoSEQ multiplex PCR, and TCRdb kept only the in-frame ones, dropping some. In the table there are some 150,000 clones, around 72% of which are singletons. The genes are TRBV7-7 and TRBJ1-5; D is unclear. The TCR originated in a man aged 50 to 59 in good health and CMV-seropositive. What was sequenced was PBMCs. The CDR3 spells CASRLVALAGPQHF. CDR3 nucleotide sequence: TGTGCTAGCAGACTCGTAGCATTAGCTGGGCCCCAGCATTTT.